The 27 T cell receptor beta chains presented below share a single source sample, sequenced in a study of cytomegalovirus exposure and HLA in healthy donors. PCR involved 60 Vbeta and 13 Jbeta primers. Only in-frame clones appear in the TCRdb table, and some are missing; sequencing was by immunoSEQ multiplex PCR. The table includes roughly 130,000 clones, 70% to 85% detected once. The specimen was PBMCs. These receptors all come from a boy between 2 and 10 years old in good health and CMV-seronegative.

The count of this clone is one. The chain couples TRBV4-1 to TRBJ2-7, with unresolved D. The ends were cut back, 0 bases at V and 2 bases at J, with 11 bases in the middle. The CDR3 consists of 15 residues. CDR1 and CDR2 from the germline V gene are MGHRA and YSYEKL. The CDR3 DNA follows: TGCGCCAGCAGCCAAGAAATTGGGCCTACCTACGAGCAGTACTTC. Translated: CASSQEIGPTYEQYF.

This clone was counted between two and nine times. In nucleotides, the CDR3 is TGTGCCAGCAGTGAAGACAGGGGGGCGAACTATGGCTACACCTTC. As protein: CASSEDRGANYGYTF. This chain joins TRBV6-1 and TRBJ1-2; 8 nucleotides match TRBD1. The V segment lost 1 base and the J segment 2 bases; nucleotides outside the gene matches: 3. CDR1 is MNHNS and CDR2 is SASEGT in the germline V gene. This CDR3 is built from 15 residues.

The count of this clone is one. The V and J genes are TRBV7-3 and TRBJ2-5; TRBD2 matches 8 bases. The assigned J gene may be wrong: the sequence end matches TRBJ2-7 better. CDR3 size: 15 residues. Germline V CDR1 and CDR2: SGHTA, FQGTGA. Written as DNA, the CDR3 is TGTGCCAGCAGCTTAAGCGGGGGGCAAAACTACGAGCAGTACTTC. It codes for CASSLSGGQNYEQYF.

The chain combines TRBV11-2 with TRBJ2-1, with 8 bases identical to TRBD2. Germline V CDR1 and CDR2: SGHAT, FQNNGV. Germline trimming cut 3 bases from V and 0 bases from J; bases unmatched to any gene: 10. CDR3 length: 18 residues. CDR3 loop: CASSLIVSGRSSYNEQFF. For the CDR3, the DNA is TGTGCCAGCAGCTTGATTGTAAGCGGGAGAAGCTCCTACAATGAGCAGTTCTTC.

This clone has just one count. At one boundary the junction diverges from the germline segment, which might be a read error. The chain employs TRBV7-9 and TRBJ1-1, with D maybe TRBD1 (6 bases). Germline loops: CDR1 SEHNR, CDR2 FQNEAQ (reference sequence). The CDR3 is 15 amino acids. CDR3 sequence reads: CSSSLVAGVSTEAFF. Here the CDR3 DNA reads TGTTCCAGCAGCTTAGTGGCAGGGGTGTCCACTGAAGCTTTCTTT.

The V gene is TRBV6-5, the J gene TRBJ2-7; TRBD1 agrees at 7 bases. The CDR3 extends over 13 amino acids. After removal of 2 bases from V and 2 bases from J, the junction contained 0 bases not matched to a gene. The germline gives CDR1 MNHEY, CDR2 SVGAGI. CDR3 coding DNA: TGTGCCAGCAGTTACGACAGGGCCTACGAGCAGTACTTC. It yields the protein CASSYDRAYEQYF.

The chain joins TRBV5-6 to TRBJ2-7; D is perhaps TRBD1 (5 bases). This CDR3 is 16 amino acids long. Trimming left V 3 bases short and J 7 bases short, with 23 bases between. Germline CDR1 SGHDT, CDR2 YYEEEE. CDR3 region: CASSWLTSDDPGEQYV. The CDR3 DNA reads TGTGCCAGCAGCTGGCTGACTTCGGATGACCCAGGGGAGCAGTACGTC.

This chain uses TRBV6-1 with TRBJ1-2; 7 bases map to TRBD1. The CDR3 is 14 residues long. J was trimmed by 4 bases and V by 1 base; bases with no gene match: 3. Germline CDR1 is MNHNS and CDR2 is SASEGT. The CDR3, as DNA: TGTGCCAGCAGTGAAGGGGGACAGCTCTATGGCTACACCTTC. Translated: CASSEGGQLYGYTF.

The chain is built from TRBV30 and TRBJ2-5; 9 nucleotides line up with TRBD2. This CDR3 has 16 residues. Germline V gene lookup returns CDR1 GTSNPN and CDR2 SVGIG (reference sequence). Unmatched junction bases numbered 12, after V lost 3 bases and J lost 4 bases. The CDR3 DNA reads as TGTGCCTGGAGAATGGCGGGGGGGCTGGTTGGAGAGACCCAGTACTTC. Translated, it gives CAWRMAGGLVGETQYF.

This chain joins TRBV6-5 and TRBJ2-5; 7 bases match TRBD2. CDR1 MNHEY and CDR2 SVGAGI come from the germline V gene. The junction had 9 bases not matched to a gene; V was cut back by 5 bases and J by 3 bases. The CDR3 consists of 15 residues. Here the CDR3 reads CASSRGGGLEETQYF. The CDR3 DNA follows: TGTGCCAGCAGTAGGGGCGGGGGATTGGAAGAGACCCAGTACTTC.

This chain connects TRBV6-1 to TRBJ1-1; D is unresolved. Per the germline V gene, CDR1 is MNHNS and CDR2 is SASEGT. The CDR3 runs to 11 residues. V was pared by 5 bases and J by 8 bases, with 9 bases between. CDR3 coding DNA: TGTGCCAGCAGTCTCCAGTGGGAAGCTTTCTTT. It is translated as CASSLQWEAFF.

CDR3 in DNA: TGTGCCAGCAGTGAAGATCGGGGAGGGGCCAACGTCCTGACTTTC. This encodes CASSEDRGGANVLTF. V gene TRBV6-1 combines with J gene TRBJ2-6; D is perhaps TRBD2 (5 bases). This CDR3 has 15 residues. V lost 1 base and J 4 bases, leaving 8 bases between the germline ends. The germline V gene encodes CDR1 MNHNS and CDR2 SASEGT.

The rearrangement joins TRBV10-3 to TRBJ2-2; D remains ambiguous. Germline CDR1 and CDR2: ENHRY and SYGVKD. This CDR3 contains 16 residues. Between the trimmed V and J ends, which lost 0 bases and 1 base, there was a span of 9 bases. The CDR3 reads CAISESAGLNTGELFF. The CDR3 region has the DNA TGTGCCATCAGTGAGTCGGCAGGATTGAACACCGGGGAGCTGTTTTTT.

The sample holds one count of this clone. CDR3 sequence reads: CSVLTANTEAFF. The CDR3 DNA follows: TGCAGCGTTTTAACAGCGAACACTGAAGCTTTCTTT. The gene calls are TRBV29-1 and TRBJ1-1, with D hard to call. V lost 5 bases and J lost 1, with 8 bases in between. The germline V gene has CDR1 SQVTM and CDR2 ANQGSEA. This CDR3 region has 12 residues.

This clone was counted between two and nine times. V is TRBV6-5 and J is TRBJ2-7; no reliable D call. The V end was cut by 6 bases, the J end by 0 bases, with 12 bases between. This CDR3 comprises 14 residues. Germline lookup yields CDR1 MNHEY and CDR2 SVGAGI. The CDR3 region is CASRNQQSSYEQYF. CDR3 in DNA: TGTGCCAGCAGGAACCAACAGTCCTCCTACGAGCAGTACTTC.

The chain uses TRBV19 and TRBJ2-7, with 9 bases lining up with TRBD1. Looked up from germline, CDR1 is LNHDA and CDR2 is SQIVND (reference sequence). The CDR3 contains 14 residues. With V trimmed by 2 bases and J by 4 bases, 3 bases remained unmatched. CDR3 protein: CASSIKGTGYEQYF. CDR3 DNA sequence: TGTGCCAGTAGTATAAAGGGGACAGGGTACGAGCAGTACTTC.

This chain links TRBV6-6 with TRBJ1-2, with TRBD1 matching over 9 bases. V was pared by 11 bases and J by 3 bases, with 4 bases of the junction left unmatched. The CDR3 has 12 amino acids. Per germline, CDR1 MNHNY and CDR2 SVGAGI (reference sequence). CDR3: CAGTGNDYGYTF. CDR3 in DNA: TGTGCCGGGACAGGGAACGACTATGGCTACACCTTC.

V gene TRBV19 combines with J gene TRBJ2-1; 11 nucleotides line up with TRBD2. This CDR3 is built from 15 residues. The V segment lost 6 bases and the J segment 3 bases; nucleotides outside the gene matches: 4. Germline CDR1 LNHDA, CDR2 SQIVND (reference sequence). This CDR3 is CASRIGTSGYNEQFF. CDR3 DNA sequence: TGTGCCAGTAGGATCGGGACTAGCGGCTACAATGAGCAGTTCTTC.

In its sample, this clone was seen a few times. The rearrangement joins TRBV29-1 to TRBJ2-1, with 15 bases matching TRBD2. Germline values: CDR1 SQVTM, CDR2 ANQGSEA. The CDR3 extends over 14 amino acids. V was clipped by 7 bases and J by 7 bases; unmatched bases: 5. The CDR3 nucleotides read TGCAGCGCGGGACTAGCGGGAGGCACGAATGAGCAGTTCTTC. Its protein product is CSAGLAGGTNEQFF.

DNA of the CDR3: TGTGCTAGTGGTTTGGTCGAACGGGGGGTGGGGGACACAGATACGCAGTATTTT. This codes for CASGLVERGVGDTDTQYF. This chain connects TRBV12-5 to TRBJ2-3; 7 bases are a match to TRBD2. V gave up 0 bases and J gave up 2 bases; unmatched junction bases: 11. CDR1 and CDR2 from the germline V gene are LGHNT and FRNRAP. The CDR3 has 18 amino acids.

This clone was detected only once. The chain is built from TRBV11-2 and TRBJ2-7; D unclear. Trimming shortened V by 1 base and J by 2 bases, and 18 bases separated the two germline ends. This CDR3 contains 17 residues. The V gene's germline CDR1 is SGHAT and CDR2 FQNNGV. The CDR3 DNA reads TGTGCCAGCAGCTTAGTTTATATGATGACTGAAACCTACGAGCAGTACGTC. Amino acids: CASSLVYMMTETYEQYV.

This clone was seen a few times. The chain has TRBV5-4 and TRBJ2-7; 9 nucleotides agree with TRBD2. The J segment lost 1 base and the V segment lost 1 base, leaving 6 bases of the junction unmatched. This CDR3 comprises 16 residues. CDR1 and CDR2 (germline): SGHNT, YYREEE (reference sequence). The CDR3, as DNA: TGTGCCAGCAGCTTGATGATCGCGGGGGGGTCCTACGAGCAGTACTTC. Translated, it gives CASSLMIAGGSYEQYF.

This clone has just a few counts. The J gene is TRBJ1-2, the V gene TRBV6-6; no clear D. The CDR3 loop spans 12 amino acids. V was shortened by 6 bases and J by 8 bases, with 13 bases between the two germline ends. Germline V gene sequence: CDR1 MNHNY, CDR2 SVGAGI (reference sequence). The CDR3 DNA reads TGTGCCAGCAGCTCGCTCTGGCCCGGCTACACCTTC. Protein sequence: CASSSLWPGYTF.

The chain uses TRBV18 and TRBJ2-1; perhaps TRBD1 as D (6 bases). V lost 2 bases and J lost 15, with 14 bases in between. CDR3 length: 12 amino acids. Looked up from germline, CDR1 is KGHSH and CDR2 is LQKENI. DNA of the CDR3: TGTGCCAGCTCACCATTTGACAGGCCTGGGTTCTTC. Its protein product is CASSPFDRPGFF. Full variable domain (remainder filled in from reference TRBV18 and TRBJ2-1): NAGVMQNPRHLVRRRGQEARLRCSPMKGHSHVYWYRQLPEEGLKFMVYLQKENIIDESGMPKERFSAEFPKEGPSILRIQQVVRGDSAAYFCASSPFDRPGFFGPGTRLTVL.

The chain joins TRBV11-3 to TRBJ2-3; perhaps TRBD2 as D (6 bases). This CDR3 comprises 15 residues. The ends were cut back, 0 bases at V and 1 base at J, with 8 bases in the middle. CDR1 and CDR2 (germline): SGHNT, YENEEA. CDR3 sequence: CASSLDGGGTDTQYF. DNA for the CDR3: TGTGCCAGCAGCTTAGATGGCGGGGGCACAGATACGCAGTATTTT.

For the CDR3, the DNA is TGTGCCAGCAGCGTAGGTGAAGGGGCCTACGAGCAGTACTTC. It is translated as CASSVGEGAYEQYF. The rearrangement joins TRBV9 to TRBJ2-7; D is possibly TRBD1 (5 bases). Germline V gene sequence: CDR1 SGDLS, CDR2 YYNGEE. CDR3 length equals 14 residues. V was clipped by 0 bases and J by 2 bases, with 9 bases between them.

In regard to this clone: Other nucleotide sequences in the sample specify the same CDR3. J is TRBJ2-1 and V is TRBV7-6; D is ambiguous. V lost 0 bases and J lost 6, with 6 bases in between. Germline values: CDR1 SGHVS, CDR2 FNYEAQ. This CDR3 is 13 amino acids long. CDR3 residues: CASSLARSNEQFF. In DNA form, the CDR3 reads TGTGCCAGCAGCTTAGCGCGGAGCAATGAGCAGTTCTTC.